The 14 T cell receptor beta chains reported below all come from one sample, sequenced in a study of stem cell transplantation in POMP-related autoinflammatory disease. Method: immunoSEQ multiplex PCR; TCRdb's copy keeps in-frame clones and lacks some. The sample consists of 9,000 to 10,000 clones, about four fifths of them appearing once. This specimen consisted of CD4+ T cells from PBMCs, obtained after stem cell transplantation. The receptors were sampled from a human patient with POMP-related autoinflammation and immune dysregulation (PRAID). The graft donor may have given rise to some T cells.

This rearrangement joins TRBV6-5 to TRBJ2-7; 10 bases agree with TRBD2. Per the germline V gene, CDR1 is MNHEY and CDR2 is SVGAGI. The V gene end was trimmed by 6 bases and the J gene end by 4 bases; junction bases not matched to a gene: 6. The CDR3 loop spans 14 amino acids. CDR3 DNA: TGTGCCAGCAGGCACCCGACTAGCGGGTACGAGCAGTACTTC. Encoded protein: CASRHPTSGYEQYF.

The rearrangement joins TRBV5-1 to TRBJ1-1, with TRBD1 matching 8 bases. J was trimmed by 2 bases and V by 0 bases; bases with no gene match: 15. This CDR3 spans 19 amino acids. Per the germline V gene, CDR1 is SGHRS and CDR2 is YFSETQ. Written as DNA, the CDR3 is TGCGCCAGCAGCTTGGCCGGAGCAGGGGGCTTCAGGAGAAACACTGAAGCTTTCTTT. Translating it yields CASSLAGAGGFRRNTEAFF. Looking up the rest from reference TRBV5-1 and TRBJ1-1 gives the full variable domain: KAGVTQTPRYLIKTRGQQVTLSCSPISGHRSVSWYQQTPGQGLQFLFEYFSETQRNKGNFPGRFSGRQFSNSRSEMNVSTLELGDSALYLCASSLAGAGGFRRNTEAFFGQGTRLTVV.

The V call is TRBV5-1, the J call TRBJ2-5; the D is unclear. The germline V gene has CDR1 SGHRS and CDR2 YFSETQ. Trimming removed 3 bases at V and 1 base at J, with 1 base between. CDR3 length: 11 residues. The CDR3 DNA reads TGCGCCAGCAGCTCCCAAGAGACCCAGTACTTC. Residues: CASSSQETQYF.

The chain links TRBV10-1 to TRBJ2-3; D gene ambiguous. Trimming took 4 bases from V and 7 from J, leaving 12 bases between them. The CDR3 runs 13 residues. Germline V gene data show CDR1 as WNHNN and CDR2 as SYGVQD (reference sequence). The chain's CDR3 is CASSAGRANTQYF. In nucleotides, the CDR3 is TGCGCCAGCAGTGCAGGACGGGCGAATACGCAGTATTTT.

Written as DNA, the CDR3 is TGTGCCAGCAGCCATTTTGGGGACTTCGGGAACGAGCAGTACTTC. This gives the protein CASSHFGDFGNEQYF. The V gene is TRBV3-1 (or the pseudogene TRBV3-2), the J gene TRBJ2-7, with D possibly matching TRBD2 (6 bases). The V and J ends lost 3 bases and 5 bases respectively, with 17 bases between them. The CDR3 length is 15 residues. Germline values: CDR1 LGHDT, CDR2 YNNKEL (reference sequence).

The chain carries TRBV28 and TRBJ1-5, with D uncertain. V was pared by 6 bases and J by 2 bases, with 14 bases between. Germline V lookup: CDR1 MDHEN, CDR2 SYDVKM. The CDR3 spans 15 residues. This CDR3 is CASRTTRVGNQPQHF. CDR3 DNA: TGTGCCAGCAGGACGACACGGGTGGGCAATCAGCCCCAGCATTTT.

In this sample, this clone turned up a few times. The J gene is TRBJ1-2, the V gene TRBV7-3; unclear D gene. Between the trimmed V and J ends, which lost 1 base and 6 bases, there was a span of 9 bases. From germline, CDR1 is SGHTA and CDR2 FQGTGA. The CDR3 is 13 amino acids. The CDR3 sequence: CASSLISVDGYTF. The CDR3 bases are TGTGCCAGCAGCTTAATATCGGTGGATGGCTACACCTTC.

The J gene is TRBJ2-3, the V gene TRBV6-5; 11 positions match TRBD1. This CDR3 contains 15 residues. The V and J ends lost 6 bases and 2 bases, in that order; junction bases with no gene match: 4. Germline assignment: CDR1 MNHEY and CDR2 SVGAGI. CDR3 amino acids: CASREGQGDTDTQYF. CDR3 DNA: TGTGCCAGCAGGGAGGGACAGGGGGACACAGATACGCAGTATTTT.

The chain joins TRBV5-1 to TRBJ1-2; possibly TRBD1 for D (5 bases). This CDR3 spans 13 amino acids. V lost 4 bases and J lost 12, with 19 bases in between. Germline lookup yields CDR1 SGHRS and CDR2 YFSETQ. CDR3 nucleotides: TGCGCCAGCAGCCAGAGCGGGACCTCAAGTGACACCTTC. Its translation is CASSQSGTSSDTF. The entire variable domain, with the rest obtained from reference TRBV5-1 and TRBJ1-2, is as follows: KAGVTQTPRYLIKTRGQQVTLSCSPISGHRSVSWYQQTPGQGLQFLFEYFSETQRNKGNFPGRFSGRQFSNSRSEMNVSTLELGDSALYLCASSQSGTSSDTFGSGTRLTVV.

This chain links TRBV7-2 with TRBJ1-2; 7 nucleotides align to TRBD1. V dropped 5 bases and J dropped 3; count of bases not matched to a gene: 6. CDR3 length: 14 residues. Germline V gene sequence: CDR1 SGHTA, CDR2 FQGNSA. This CDR3 reads CASSTKTGHYGYTF. CDR3 DNA sequence: TGTGCCAGCAGCACCAAGACAGGGCACTATGGCTACACCTTC.

The rearrangement uses TRBV6-5 and TRBJ1-1, with TRBD1 as a possible D gene (5 bases). V dropped 5 bases and J dropped 8 bases, with 15 bases sitting between them. Germline V gives CDR1 MNHEY, CDR2 SVGAGI. The CDR3 covers 13 residues. The CDR3: CASSSRQPSEAFF. In nucleotides, the CDR3 is TGTGCCAGCAGTAGCCGACAGCCCTCCGAAGCTTTCTTT.

This clone is categorized as large. This chain connects TRBV30 to TRBJ1-1; 10 nucleotides match TRBD1. J was trimmed by 5 bases and V by 1 base; bases with no gene match: 7. CDR3 length: 15 residues. CDR1 is GTSNPN, CDR2 SVGIG, per germline (reference sequence). CDR3 sequence: CAWSDFDRGLTEAFF. CDR3 in DNA: TGTGCCTGGAGTGACTTCGACAGGGGGCTTACTGAAGCTTTCTTT.

This clone was observed a single time. The chain is built from TRBV6-2 or TRBV6-3 and TRBJ2-3, with TRBD1 matching 9 bases. The trim removed 4 bases at V and 8 bases at J, leaving 10 bases unmatched. The CDR3 runs 15 residues. CDR1 and CDR2 from the germline V gene are MNHEY and SVGEGT. The CDR3 bases are TGTGCCAGCAGTTTCGCCGGGACAGGGATCGGTACGCAGTATTTT. As protein: CASSFAGTGIGTQYF.

The chain combines TRBV19 with TRBJ2-7; 10 bases align to TRBD2. The CDR3 covers 18 residues. V lost 2 bases, J lost 3 bases, and 13 bases stayed unmatched. Germline CDR1 and CDR2: LNHDA and SQIVND (reference sequence). In DNA, the CDR3 is TGTGCCAGTAGTATAAGGAGGTCTAGCGGGAGTTTGGGCTACGAGCAGTACTTC. The encoded protein is CASSIRRSSGSLGYEQYF.